The TCR beta chain described here comes from a study of T cell repertoires in cytomegalovirus infection. With 6 bases removed from V and 0 bases from J, the gap between germline ends came to 14 bases. CDR1 is MNHEY and CDR2 is SMNVEV in the germline V gene (reference sequence). The length of the CDR3 is 16 residues. The study, taken as a whole, reports: CMV-specific TCR beta clonotypes restricted by HLA-C were the ones dominating the ex vivo response.

TCRdb processed the reads anew with MiXCR; each CDR3 protein has one entry. The data hold approximately 990,000 distinct CDR3 sequences, with roughly 31% observed a single time. For this clonotype: The antigen is undetermined.

The TCR was taken from a human donor in good health (CMV status not recorded). Some clones in this sample may be carry-over from other donors' samples. The V call is TRBV27, the J call TRBJ1-4, with D maybe TRBD1 (6 bases). Sequenced here: cultured CD8+ T cells from PBMCs, sampled from culture after CMV antigen stimulation. DNA of the CDR3: TGTGCCAGCAGCTCCGAGGGGGTGGCAACTAATGAAAAACTGTTTTTT. Residues: CASSSEGVATNEKLFF.